Reported below is one T cell receptor (beta chain). The CDR3 consists of 15 residues. Trimming pared 1 base from V and 4 bases from J, leaving 14 bases between. From germline, CDR1 is LGHNA and CDR2 YSLEER. These data are taken from a study of blood T cell repertoires in COVID-19. The protocol was immunoSEQ multiplex PCR, while the TCRdb copy is restricted to in-frame clones and leaves out a portion. The sample holds a few hundred thousand clones, approximately 87% seen once. This rearrangement joins TRBV4-3 to TRBJ2-7, with D possibly TRBD2 on 5 matching bases. The specimen was peripheral blood. The source is a man between 60 and 70 years old with acute or convalescent COVID-19. CDR3: CASSQVLARTYEQYF. The CDR3 nucleotides are TGCGCCAGCAGCCAAGTCCTAGCCCGGACTTACGAGCAGTACTTC.